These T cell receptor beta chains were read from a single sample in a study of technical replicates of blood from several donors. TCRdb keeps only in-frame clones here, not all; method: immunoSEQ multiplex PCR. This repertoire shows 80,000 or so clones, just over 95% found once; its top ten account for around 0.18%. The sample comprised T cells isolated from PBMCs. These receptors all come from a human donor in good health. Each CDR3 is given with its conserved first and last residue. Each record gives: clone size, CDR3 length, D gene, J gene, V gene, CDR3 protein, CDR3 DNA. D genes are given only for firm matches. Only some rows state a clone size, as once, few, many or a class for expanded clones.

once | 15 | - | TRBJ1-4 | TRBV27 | CASSLYRPDREKLFF | TGTGCCAGCAGTTTATACCGTCCCGACAGAGAAAAACTGTTTTTT
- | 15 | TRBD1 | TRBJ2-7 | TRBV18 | CASSRNEGQEYEQYF | TGTGCCAGCTCACGAAATGAGGGACAGGAGTACGAGCAGTACTTC
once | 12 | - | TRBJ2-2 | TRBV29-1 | CSVQRNTGELFF | TGCAGCGTACAGAGGAACACCGGGGAGCTGTTTTTT
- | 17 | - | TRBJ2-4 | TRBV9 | CASSVGFLTESKNIQYF | TGTGCCAGCAGCGTAGGGTTCCTCACGGAGAGCAAAAACATTCAGTACTTC
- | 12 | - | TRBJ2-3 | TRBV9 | CASSVVTDTQYF | TGTGCCAGCAGCGTAGTAACAGATACGCAGTATTTT
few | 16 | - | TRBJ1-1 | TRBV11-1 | CASSLTFTGINTEAFF | TGTGCCAGCAGCTTAACGTTTACAGGGATTAACACTGAAGCTTTCTTT
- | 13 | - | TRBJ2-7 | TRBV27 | CASGITGTREQYF | TGTGCCAGCGGAATCACAGGGACCCGGGAGCAGTACTTC
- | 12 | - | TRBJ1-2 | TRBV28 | CASRALAGGYTF | TGTGCCAGCAGGGCTTTAGCGGGCGGCTACACCTTC
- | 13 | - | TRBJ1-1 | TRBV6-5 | CASSYRSGFGAFF | TGTGCCAGCAGTTACCGGTCAGGGTTCGGAGCTTTCTTT
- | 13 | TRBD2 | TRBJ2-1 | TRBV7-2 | CASSVPGRDEQFF | TGTGCCAGCAGCGTCCCAGGGAGGGATGAGCAGTTCTTC
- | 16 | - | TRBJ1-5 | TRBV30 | CAWSVGSAGGGQPQHF | TGTGCCTGGAGTGTGGGGAGTGCGGGGGGGGGTCAGCCCCAGCATTTT
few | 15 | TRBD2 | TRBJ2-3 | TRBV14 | CASGQIGLAASTQYF | TGTGCCAGCGGGCAGATCGGACTAGCGGCATCTACGCAGTATTTT
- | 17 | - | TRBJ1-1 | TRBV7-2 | CASSSHPSGALSTEAFF | TGTGCCAGCAGCTCCCACCCAAGTGGAGCCTTGAGCACTGAAGCTTTCTTT
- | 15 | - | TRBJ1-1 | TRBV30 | CAWSAPVREQHEAFF | TGTGCCTGGAGTGCCCCCGTGAGGGAACAACATGAAGCTTTCTTT
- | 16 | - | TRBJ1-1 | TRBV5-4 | CASSLWGRGENTEAFF | TGTGCCAGCAGCTTGTGGGGCCGTGGGGAGAACACTGAAGCTTTCTTT
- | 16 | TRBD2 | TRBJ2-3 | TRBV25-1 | CASSESGLAVLDTQYF | TGTGCCAGCAGTGAGTCGGGACTAGCGGTTCTGGATACGCAGTATTTT
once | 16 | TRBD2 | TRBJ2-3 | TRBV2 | CASRAGGGAGTDTQYF | TGTGCCAGCAGGGCCGGCGGGGGGGCTGGCACAGATACGCAGTATTTT
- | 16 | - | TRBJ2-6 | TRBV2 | CASTIRRHGGANVLTF | TGTGCCAGCACCATTAGGCGGCACGGTGGGGCCAACGTCCTGACTTTC
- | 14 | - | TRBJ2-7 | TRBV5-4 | CASSLGRGSYEQYF | TGTGCCAGCAGCTTGGGGCGAGGATCCTACGAGCAGTACTTC
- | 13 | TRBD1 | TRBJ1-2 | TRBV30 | CAWSPGQGNGYTF | TGTGCCTGGAGTCCCGGACAGGGAAATGGCTACACCTTC
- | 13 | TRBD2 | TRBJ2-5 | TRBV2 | CASMRGEQETQYF | TGTGCCAGCATGCGGGGGGAGCAGGAGACCCAGTACTTC
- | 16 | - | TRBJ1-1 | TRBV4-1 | CASSQVFSRGRTEAFF | TGCGCCAGCAGCCAAGTTTTCAGCAGGGGTCGGACTGAAGCTTTCTTT
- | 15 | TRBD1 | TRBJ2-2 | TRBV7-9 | CASSLGQANTGELFF | TGTGCCAGCAGTCTTGGACAGGCGAACACCGGGGAGCTGTTTTTT
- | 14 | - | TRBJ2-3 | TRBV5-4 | CASSSSASTDTQYF | TGTGCCAGCAGCTCCAGTGCTAGCACAGATACGCAGTATTTT
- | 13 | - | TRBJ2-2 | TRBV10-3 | CAISGLETGELFF | TGTGCCATCAGTGGCCTTGAGACCGGGGAGCTGTTTTTT
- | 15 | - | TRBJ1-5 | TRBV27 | CASSWSSYADQPQHF | TGTGCCAGCAGTTGGAGTTCATACGCGGATCAGCCCCAGCATTTT
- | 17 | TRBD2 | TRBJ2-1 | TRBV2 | CASRGTSGGASYNEQFF | TGTGCCAGCAGGGGGACTAGCGGGGGGGCATCCTACAATGAGCAGTTCTTC
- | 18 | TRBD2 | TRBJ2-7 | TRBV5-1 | CASSFTRQRLAGPYEQYF | TGCGCCAGCAGCTTTACGAGACAGCGACTAGCGGGCCCCTACGAGCAGTACTTC
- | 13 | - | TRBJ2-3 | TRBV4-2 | CASSPRGADTQYF | TGTGCCAGCAGTCCCAGGGGGGCAGATACGCAGTATTTT
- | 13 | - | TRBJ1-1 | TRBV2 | CASTSQANTEAFF | TGTGCCAGCACGTCGCAGGCGAACACTGAAGCTTTCTTT
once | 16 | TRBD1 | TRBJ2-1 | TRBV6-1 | CASSEKRTGIYNEQFF | TGTGCCAGCAGTGAGAAGAGGACAGGAATCTACAATGAGCAGTTCTTC
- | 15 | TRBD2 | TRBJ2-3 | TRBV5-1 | CASTLLAGSTDTQYF | TGCGCCAGCACCTTACTAGCGGGGAGTACAGATACGCAGTATTTT
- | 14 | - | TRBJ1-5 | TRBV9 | CASSVGQNNQPQHF | TGTGCCAGCAGCGTAGGACAGAACAATCAGCCCCAGCATTTT
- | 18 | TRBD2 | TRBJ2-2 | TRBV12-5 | CASGLVLTGLAGTGELFF | TGTGCTAGTGGTTTGGTACTGACGGGACTAGCCGGCACCGGGGAGCTGTTTTTT
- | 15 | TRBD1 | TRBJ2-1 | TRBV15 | CATSRGRDSLVEQFF | TGTGCCACCAGCAGAGGAAGGGACAGTTTGGTTGAGCAGTTCTTC
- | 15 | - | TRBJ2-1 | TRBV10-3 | CAISIQTNSYNEQFF | TGTGCCATCAGTATCCAGACTAATTCCTACAATGAGCAGTTCTTC
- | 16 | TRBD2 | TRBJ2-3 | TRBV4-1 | CASSQELAGGTDTQYF | TGCGCCAGCAGCCAAGAGCTAGCGGGGGGTACAGATACGCAGTATTTT
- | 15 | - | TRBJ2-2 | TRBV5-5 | CASSTPGTETGELFF | TGTGCCAGCAGCACGCCGGGAACGGAGACCGGGGAGCTGTTTTTT
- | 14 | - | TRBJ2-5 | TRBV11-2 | CASSPTRGVETQYF | TGTGCCAGCAGCCCAACCAGGGGGGTAGAGACCCAGTACTTC
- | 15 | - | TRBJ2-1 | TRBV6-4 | CASSAEASTGNEQFF | TGTGCCAGCAGCGCGGAGGCTAGTACTGGCAATGAGCAGTTCTTC